This TCR beta chain was identified in a study of shared T cell receptors in the human thymus. CDR3 size: 17 residues. CDR1 is SGHTA and CDR2 is FQGTGA in the germline V gene. Unmatched junction bases numbered 12, after V lost 2 bases and J lost 3 bases. The assay was immunoSEQ multiplex PCR, and TCRdb's table has in-frame clones only and misses some. The data show roughly 660,000 clones, roughly 90% seen once. The same data also contributed to another study, on human thymus T cells. That paper states: It was from resections taken during corrective heart surgery that the thymus tissue came. Biased V and J segment usage appeared in thymus and peripheral blood. Related research has reported that thymic repertoires overlap highly among unrelated individuals.

The receptor was isolated from a boy under two years old with a congenital heart defect. Sample: thymocytes. The rearrangement uses TRBV7-3 and TRBJ2-7; 8 positions match TRBD1. CDR3 in DNA: TGTGCCAGCAGCTTACCACGGACAGGGAGGACCGACTACGAGCAGTACTTC. Its translation is CASSLPRTGRTDYEQYF.